At least ten counts were recorded for the clone carrying this T cell receptor beta chain. This entry comes from a study of regulatory T cells in long-lasting Graves disease. Time point here: newly diagnosed GD, antithyroid drugs for less than 3 months. The TCR library was prepared using RNA isolated from PBMCs. American Thyroid Association guidelines were used to diagnose Graves' disease. With iRepertoire HTBI primers and Arm-PCR of CDR3 regions, TCR beta libraries were built. Using its own MiXCR run on the multiplex PCR reads, TCRdb lists one record per CDR3 protein. The sample includes more than 300,000 distinct CDR3 sequences, 15% to 17% seen only once; the top ten take 22%. Trimming removed 7 bases at V and 4 bases at J, with 17 bases between. Germline loops: CDR1 MDHEN, CDR2 SYDVKM. The CDR3 spans 15 residues.

This rearrangement joins TRBV28 to TRBJ2-1; no reliable D call. This TCR came from a female donor with Graves disease. Material: peripheral blood mononuclear cells (PBMCs), obtained at new diagnosis, from a patient treated with antithyroid drugs. The CDR3 reads CASTLIRIGYNEQFF. The CDR3 nucleotides are TGTGCCAGCACCCTTATCCGTATCGGATACAATGAGCAGTTCTTC.